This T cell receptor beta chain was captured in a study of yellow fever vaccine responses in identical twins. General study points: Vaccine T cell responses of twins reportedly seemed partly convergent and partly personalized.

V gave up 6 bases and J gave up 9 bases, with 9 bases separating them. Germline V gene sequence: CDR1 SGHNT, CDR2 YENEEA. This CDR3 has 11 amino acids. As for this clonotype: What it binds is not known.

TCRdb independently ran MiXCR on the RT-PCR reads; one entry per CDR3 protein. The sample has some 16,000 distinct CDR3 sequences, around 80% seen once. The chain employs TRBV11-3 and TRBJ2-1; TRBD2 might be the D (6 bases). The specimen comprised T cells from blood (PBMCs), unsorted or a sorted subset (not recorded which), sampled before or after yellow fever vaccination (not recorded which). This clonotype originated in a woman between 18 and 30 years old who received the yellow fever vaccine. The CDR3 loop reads CASSWGGEQFF. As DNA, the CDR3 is TGTGCCAGCAGTTGGGGAGGTGAGCAGTTCTTC.